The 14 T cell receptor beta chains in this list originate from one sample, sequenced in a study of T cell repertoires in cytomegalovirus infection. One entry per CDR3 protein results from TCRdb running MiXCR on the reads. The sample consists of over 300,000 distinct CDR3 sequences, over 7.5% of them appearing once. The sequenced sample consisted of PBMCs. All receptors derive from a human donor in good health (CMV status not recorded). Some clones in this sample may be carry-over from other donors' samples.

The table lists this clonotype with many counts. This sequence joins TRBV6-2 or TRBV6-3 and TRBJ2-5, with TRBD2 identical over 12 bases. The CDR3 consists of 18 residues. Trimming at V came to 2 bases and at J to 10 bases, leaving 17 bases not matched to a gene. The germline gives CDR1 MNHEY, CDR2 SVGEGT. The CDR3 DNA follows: TGTGCCAGCAGTTACCCATCTAGCGGGAGGGCCGTTTTGTTTGACCAGTACTTC. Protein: CASSYPSSGRAVLFDQYF.

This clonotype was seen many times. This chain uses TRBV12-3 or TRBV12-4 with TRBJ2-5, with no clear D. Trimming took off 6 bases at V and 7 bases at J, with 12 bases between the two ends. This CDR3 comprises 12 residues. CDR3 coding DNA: TGTGCCAGCAGGTCCTCCCTAGGGACCCAGTACTTC. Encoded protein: CASRSSLGTQYF.

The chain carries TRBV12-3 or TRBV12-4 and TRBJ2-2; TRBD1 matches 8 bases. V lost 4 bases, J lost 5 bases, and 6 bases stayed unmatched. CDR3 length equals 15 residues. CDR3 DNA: TGTGCCAGCAGTTCGACAGGGGAGGAGACCGGGGAGCTGTTTTTT. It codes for CASSSTGEETGELFF.

The DNA for the CDR3 is TGTGCCAGCAGGGAAGGCGGGTTCACAGATACGCAGTATTTT. Translated: CASREGGFTDTQYF. This chain links TRBV28 with TRBJ2-3, with D perhaps TRBD2 (5 bases). The CDR3 loop spans 14 amino acids. V lost 6 bases and J 2 bases, leaving 12 bases between the germline ends. The germline gives CDR1 MDHEN, CDR2 SYDVKM.

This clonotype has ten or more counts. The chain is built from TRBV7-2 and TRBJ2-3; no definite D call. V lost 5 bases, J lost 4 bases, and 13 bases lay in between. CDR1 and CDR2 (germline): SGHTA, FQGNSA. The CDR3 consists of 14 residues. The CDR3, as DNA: TGTGCCAGCAGCCCTCGAACCCGGTCAGATACGCAGTATTTT. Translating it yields CASSPRTRSDTQYF.

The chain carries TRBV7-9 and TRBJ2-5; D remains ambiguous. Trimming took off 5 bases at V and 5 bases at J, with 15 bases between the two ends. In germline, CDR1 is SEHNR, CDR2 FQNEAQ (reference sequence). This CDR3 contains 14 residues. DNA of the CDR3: TGTGCCAGCAGCCAACCAACACGGATCGAGACCCAGTACTTC. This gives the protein CASSQPTRIETQYF.

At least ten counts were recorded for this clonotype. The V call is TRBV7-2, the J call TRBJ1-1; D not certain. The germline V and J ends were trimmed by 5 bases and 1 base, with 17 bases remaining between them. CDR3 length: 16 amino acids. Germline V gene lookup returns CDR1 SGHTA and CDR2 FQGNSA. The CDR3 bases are TGTGCCAGCAGCCAAAGGGCCGTGGCGGCGAACACTGAAGCTTTCTTT. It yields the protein CASSQRAVAANTEAFF.

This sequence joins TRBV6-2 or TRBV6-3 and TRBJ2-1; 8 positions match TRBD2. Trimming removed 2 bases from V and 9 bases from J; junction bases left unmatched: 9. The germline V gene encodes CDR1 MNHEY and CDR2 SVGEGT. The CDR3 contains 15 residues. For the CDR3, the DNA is TGTGCCAGCAGTTACATGGGTAGCGGGAACGGTGAGCAGTTCTTC. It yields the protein CASSYMGSGNGEQFF.

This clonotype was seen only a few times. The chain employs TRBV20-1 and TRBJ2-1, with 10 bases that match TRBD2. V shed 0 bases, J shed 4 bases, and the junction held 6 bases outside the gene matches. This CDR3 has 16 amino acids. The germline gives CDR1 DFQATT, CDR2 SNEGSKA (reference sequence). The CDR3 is CSARDRGLADYNEQFF. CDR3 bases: TGCAGTGCTAGAGATCGAGGACTAGCGGATTACAATGAGCAGTTCTTC.

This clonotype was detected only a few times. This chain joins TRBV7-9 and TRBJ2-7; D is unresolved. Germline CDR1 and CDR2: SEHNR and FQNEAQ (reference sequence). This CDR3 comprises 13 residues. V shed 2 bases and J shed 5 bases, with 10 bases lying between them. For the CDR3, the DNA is TGTGCCAGCAGCTTATACGTCCAGAACGAGCAGTACTTC. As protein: CASSLYVQNEQYF.

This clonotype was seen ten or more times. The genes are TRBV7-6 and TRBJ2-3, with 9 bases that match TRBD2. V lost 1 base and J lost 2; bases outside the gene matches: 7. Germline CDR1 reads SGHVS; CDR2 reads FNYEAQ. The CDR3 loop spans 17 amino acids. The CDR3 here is CASSLGASGRFTDTQYF. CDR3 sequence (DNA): TGTGCCAGCAGCTTAGGTGCCAGCGGGAGGTTCACAGATACGCAGTATTTT.

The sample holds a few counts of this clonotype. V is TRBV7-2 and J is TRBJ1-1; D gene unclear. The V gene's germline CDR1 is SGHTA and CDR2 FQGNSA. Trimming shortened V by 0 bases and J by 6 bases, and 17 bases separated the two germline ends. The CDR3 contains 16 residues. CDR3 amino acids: CASSLARVTPLPEAFF. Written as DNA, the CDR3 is TGTGCCAGCAGCTTAGCGCGTGTTACCCCCCTCCCTGAAGCTTTCTTT.

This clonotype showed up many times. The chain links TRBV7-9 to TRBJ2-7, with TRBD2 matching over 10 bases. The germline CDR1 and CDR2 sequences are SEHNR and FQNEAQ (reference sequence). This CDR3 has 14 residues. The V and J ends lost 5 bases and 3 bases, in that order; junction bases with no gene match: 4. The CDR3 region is CASSTPSGGYEQYF. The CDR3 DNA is TGTGCCAGCAGCACACCTAGCGGGGGCTACGAGCAGTACTTC.

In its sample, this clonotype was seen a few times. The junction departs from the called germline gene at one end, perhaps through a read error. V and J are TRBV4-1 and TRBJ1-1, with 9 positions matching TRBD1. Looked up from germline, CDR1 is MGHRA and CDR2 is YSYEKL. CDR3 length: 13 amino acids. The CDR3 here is CASSSRDRAPAFF. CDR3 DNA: TGTGCCAGCAGCTCCCGGGACAGGGCCCCAGCTTTCTTT.